The text below deals with one T cell receptor (beta chain). Its target is not known. The data were obtained in a study of T cell responses to AZD1222 COVID-19 vaccine. Study-wide findings and caveats: Two doses of AZD1222 preceded a rise in Spike-specific TCR breadth and depth. Females made up more of the donors, who were largely white British, and clonal diversity may have come out too low. After the peak T cell response, and only then, were repertoires sampled.

Repertoires were generated with immunoSEQ multiplex PCR, while TCRdb's copy carries only in-frame clones and drops some. The sample shows fewer than 150,000 clones, roughly 88% of them seen only once. Trimming removed 8 bases from V and 8 bases from J, with 15 bases in between. This CDR3 is built from 12 residues. Looked up from germline, CDR1 is GTSNPN and CDR2 is SVGIG (reference sequence). Second doses that came at about 4 or about 12 weeks were put together. V and J are TRBV30 and TRBJ1-4; a weak D match, TRBD1 (5 bases). The specimen was peripheral blood, collected 28 days after the second AZD1222 dose. This TCR derives from an adult who received the AZD1222 COVID-19 vaccine. DNA for the CDR3: TGTGCCCAGGACCTTGGGGGAGAAAAACTGTTTTTT. Translated, it gives CAQDLGGEKLFF.